Included here is one TCR beta chain sequence, with context. Its antigen is unknown. No base-level quality is on record; no much larger clone is a single base apart. The data derive from a study of shared clonotypes between healthy human individuals (dated by TCRdb to the early 2020s). Some background on the complete study: A couple of women and a few men aged 18 to 49 years were included in the cohort. For each donor, CD4 naive and CD4 memory were each run on three plates, CD8 naive on two plates, and CD8 memory on one plate. To estimate repertoire size and how much clonotypes are shared between individuals, the study performed deep sequencing of blood TCR repertoires from roughly five healthy adults. Different laboratories and diverse techniques were used to prepare libraries and sequence TCR repertoires, to increase sequencing depth and limit assay-specific biases. Between about 0.85 and 9.5 billion PBMCs per donor were obtained by leukapheresis. Study-wide findings and limitations: The genetic and exposure-history diversity represented was limited by the small number of donors. Pairwise subsampling led to the expectation that sequencing depth would affect the degree of clonotype sharing among donors. Compared with non-shared clonotypes, the clonotypes found in all four sorted-subset donors had higher generation probabilities. Naive subsets generally had larger estimated clonotype richness than memory subsets did. Only blood was sampled, and tissue TCR repertoires likely differ from those in blood. Incomplete sequencing was indicated by rarefaction of sorted-subset datasets, despite the large sequencing depth. Approximately 5% of naive CD4, 3.5% of naive CD8, 2% to 2.5% of memory CD4, and approximately 0.39% of memory CD8 clonotypes were shared across a few donors.

The donors were healthy, HIV-negative adults with no recently reported acute infections or vaccinations. Every donor was a Caucasian adult living in Nashville, Tennessee, USA. CD4+ T cells were enriched through magnetic negative selection, after which naive cells were positively selected on CD45RA and the remaining negative fraction served as the memory subset. Blood was collected by leukapheresis, and PBMCs were isolated by Ficoll-Histopaque density gradient centrifugation and then cryopreserved in liquid nitrogen vapor phase. Purity and quantity of every magnetically sorted T cell population were checked by analytical flow cytometry. Genomic DNA was isolated from each sorted fraction and quantified by UV absorbance on a Nanodrop 2000c. Using the deep immunoSEQ assay, TCR CDR3 regions were amplified from genomic DNA by multiplex PCR. Genomic DNA extracted from each cell subset was distributed evenly over all wells of several immunoSEQ 96-well plates, and each plate served as one replicate. For sorted subsets, 200 ng of genomic DNA, equivalent to tens of thousands of T cell genomes, went into each replicate PCR. Purified libraries were quantified with a Qubit 3.0 fluorometer, sized on a Bioanalyzer 2100, and re-quantified with the KAPA Library Quantification kit. Every immunoSEQ 96-well plate was sequenced on a dedicated single-read 150-cycle Illumina NextSeq 550 flow cell. In the authors' own workflow: Because only junctional sequences without quality scores were contained in the immunoSEQ output, filtering matching that applied to full-length reads could not be performed. Sequences were annotated with PyIR, a Python wrapper for IgBLAST v1.9, and V/J genes and CDR3 were assigned using IMGT germline references. Reads with weak V/J assignments (E-value above 1e-6), missing CDR3, stop codons, out-of-frame junctions, or ambiguous translated residues were removed. V3J clonotypes were defined as sequences sharing the same inferred V gene, J gene, and CDR3 amino acid sequence. The percentage overlap between two repertoires was calculated by dividing the number of shared unique clonotypes by the size of the smaller repertoire. Three approaches were used to assess repertoire richness: RTK rarefaction, the Chao1 estimator, and Recon v2.1 estimates of unobserved clonotypes. Generation probabilities were computed with OLGA for all TCRbeta clonotypes obtained by the gDNA method from several donors. Not all clones reach the TCRdb copy of this immuneACCESS table, which keeps in-frame sequences only. Checked studies attribute under half of the gap to unresolved V genes and leave the rest unexplained. V and J calls and clone size are those listed in that table; D and trimming were worked out from the DNA. For this sample the table gives 2,100,000 or so clones, of which about 94% were detected only once. The leading ten clones occupy 0.1% to 0.15% of the sample.

The TCR originated in a man aged 18-30 years in good health. The sample was naive CD4+ T cells sorted from blood. Reading the label with the study, this specimen's cell subset or site is: CD45RA+ positively selected.

The nucleotide sequence reads TGTGCCAGCAGCTCAGCCGGGACAGGGGTAAACACCATATATTTT. It codes for CASSSAGTGVNTIYF. In this chain, TRBV5-4 is recombined with TRBJ1-3; 10 nucleotides in the junction match TRBD1. V loses 3 bases at its end and J loses 6 bases; junction bases beyond the gene matches: 6. CDR1 and CDR2 were assigned from the germline V gene (reference sequence) as SGHNT and YYREEE. The CDR3 covers 15 residues, taking in both the cysteine and the phenylalanine. Only the CDR3 region is kept as DNA, spanning 45 bases read in frame from base 1.